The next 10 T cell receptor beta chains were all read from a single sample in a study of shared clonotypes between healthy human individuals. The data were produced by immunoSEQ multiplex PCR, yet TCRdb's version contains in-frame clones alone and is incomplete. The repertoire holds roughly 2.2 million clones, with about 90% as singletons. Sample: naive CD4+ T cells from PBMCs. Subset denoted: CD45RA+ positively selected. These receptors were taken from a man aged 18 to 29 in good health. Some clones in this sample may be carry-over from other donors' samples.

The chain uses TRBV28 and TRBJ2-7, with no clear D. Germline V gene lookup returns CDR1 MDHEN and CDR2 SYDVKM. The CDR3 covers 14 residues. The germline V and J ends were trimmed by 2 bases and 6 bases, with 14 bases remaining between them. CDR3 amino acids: CASSLPLTGREQYF. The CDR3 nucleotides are TGTGCCAGCAGTTTACCTCTGACCGGGCGCGAGCAGTACTTC.

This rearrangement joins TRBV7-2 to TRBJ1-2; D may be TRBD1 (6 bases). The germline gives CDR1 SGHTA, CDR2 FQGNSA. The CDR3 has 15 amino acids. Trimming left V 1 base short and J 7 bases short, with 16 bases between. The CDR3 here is CASSLGPVRGFGYTF. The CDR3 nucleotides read TGTGCCAGCAGCTTAGGCCCAGTCAGGGGTTTTGGCTACACCTTC.

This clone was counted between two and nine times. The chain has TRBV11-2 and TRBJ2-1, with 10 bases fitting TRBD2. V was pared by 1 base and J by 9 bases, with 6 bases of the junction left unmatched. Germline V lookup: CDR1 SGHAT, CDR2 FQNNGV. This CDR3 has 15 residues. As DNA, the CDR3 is TGTGCCAGCAGCTTAGTGAGCGGGAGGGTGGTTGAGCAGTTCTTC. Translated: CASSLVSGRVVEQFF.

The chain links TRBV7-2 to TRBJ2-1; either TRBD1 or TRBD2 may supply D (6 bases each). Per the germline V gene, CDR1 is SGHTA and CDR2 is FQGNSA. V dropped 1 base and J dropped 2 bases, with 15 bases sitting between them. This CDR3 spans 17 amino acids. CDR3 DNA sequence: TGTGCCAGCAGCTTAGGAGCGAGGGGGGCCACCTACAATGAGCAGTTCTTC. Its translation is CASSLGARGATYNEQFF.

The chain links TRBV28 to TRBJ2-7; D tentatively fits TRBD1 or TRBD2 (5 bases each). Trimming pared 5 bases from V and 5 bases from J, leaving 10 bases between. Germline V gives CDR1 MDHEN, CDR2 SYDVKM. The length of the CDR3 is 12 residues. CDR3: CASSPRGDEQYF. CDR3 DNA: TGTGCCAGCAGTCCGCGAGGGGACGAGCAGTACTTC.

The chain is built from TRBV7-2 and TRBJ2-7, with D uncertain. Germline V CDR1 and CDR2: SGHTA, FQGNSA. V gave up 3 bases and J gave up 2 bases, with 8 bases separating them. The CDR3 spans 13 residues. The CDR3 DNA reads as TGTGCCAGCAGCTTTGACTCCACCTACGAGCAGTACTTC. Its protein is CASSFDSTYEQYF.

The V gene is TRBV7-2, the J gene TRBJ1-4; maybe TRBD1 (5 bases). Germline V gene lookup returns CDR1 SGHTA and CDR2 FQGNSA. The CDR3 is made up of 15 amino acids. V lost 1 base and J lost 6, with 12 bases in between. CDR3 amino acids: CASSLVAGWYEKLFF. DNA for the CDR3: TGTGCCAGCAGCTTAGTGGCAGGGTGGTATGAAAAACTGTTTTTT.

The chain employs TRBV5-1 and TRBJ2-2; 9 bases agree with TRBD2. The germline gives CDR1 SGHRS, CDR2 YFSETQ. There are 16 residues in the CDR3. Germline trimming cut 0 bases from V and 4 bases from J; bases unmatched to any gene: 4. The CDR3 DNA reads TGCGCCAGCAGCTTGGCCGCACTAGCGGGCACCGGGGAGCTGTTTTTT. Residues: CASSLAALAGTGELFF. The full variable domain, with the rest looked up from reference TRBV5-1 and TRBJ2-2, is KAGVTQTPRYLIKTRGQQVTLSCSPISGHRSVSWYQQTPGQGLQFLFEYFSETQRNKGNFPGRFSGRQFSNSRSEMNVSTLELGDSALYLCASSLAALAGTGELFFGEGSRLTVL.

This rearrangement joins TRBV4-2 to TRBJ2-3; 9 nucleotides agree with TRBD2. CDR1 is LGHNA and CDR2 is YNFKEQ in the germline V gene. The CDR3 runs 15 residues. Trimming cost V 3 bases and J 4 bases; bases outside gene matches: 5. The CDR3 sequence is CASSHEGGRADTQYF. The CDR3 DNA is TGTGCCAGCAGCCACGAGGGCGGGAGGGCAGATACGCAGTATTTT.

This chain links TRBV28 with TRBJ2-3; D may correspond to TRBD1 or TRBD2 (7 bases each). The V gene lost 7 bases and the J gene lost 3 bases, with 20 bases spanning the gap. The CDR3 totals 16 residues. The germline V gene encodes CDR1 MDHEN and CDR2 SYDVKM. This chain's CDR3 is CASTTHPGGGTDTQYF. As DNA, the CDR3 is TGTGCCAGCACCACACACCCAGGGGGGGGGACAGATACGCAGTATTTT. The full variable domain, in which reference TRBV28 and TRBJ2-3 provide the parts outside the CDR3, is DVKVTQSSRYLVKRTGEKVFLECVQDMDHENMFWYRQDPGLGLRLIYFSYDVKMKEKGDIPEGYSVSREKKERFSLILESASTNQTSMYLCASTTHPGGGTDTQYFGPGTRLTVL.